This record looks at one T cell receptor (beta chain) sequence and its context. Antigen unknown. Trimming took 6 bases from V and 7 from J, leaving 6 bases between them. CDR3 length: 10 residues. From germline, CDR1 is DFQATT and CDR2 SNEGSKA (reference sequence). This sample is drawn from a study of T-cell reconstitution after alpha-beta-depleted transplantation in children. Whole-study results and caveats: One year after transplant, T-cell counts and diversity came mostly from newly produced T cells. Surviving recipient T cells and intrathymic progenitors accounted for some patients' high TCRbeta diversity at day 60.

For TCRbeta, the library was prepared with unique molecular identifiers. Using its own MiXCR run on the PCR reads, TCRdb lists one record per CDR3 protein. The sample yields over 85,000 distinct CDR3 sequences, about 8% seen once. The chain carries TRBV20-1 and TRBJ2-2; D ambiguous. The source of this sequence is a boy aged 2-15 years with acute lymphoblastic leukemia, due to receive a stem cell transplant. Source: PBMCs, taken before TCRalphabeta/CD19-depleted stem cell transplant. The CDR3 DNA sequence: TGCAGTGCCCCCCTCGGGGAGCTGTTTTTT. It encodes CSAPLGELFF.